Given below is one T cell receptor (beta chain) in context. No antigen is known for it. The record originates from a study of cytomegalovirus exposure and HLA in healthy donors. 13 Jbeta primers and 60 Vbeta primers were used for the PCR. Original processing notes: Later, roughly 77 million unique TCR beta chains were counted in an analysis, and about 10 million of them were shared. Profiling relied on immunoSEQ multiplex PCR, and the TCRdb table lists in-frame clones only, not all of them. V and J calls and clone size are given by that table; D and trimming were obtained from the DNA. The sample yields about 140,000 clones, about 80% seen once. Germline CDR1 and CDR2: SGHTA and FQGNSA. CDR3 size: 14 residues. Trimming pared 3 bases from V and 4 bases from J, leaving 12 bases between. Study conclusions and caveats: In a later analysis, around 18,000 TCR beta sequences were associated with HLA alleles at 0.05 false discovery rate.

This chain connects TRBV7-2 to TRBJ1-2, with D possibly matching TRBD1 (6 bases). The sequenced sample was PBMCs. This clonotype was sampled from a male donor in good health and CMV-seronegative. The CDR3 loop is CASSFGQRLYGYTF. The CDR3 DNA is TGTGCCAGCAGCTTCGGACAGAGACTCTATGGCTACACCTTC. Using reference TRBV7-2 and TRBJ1-2 for the parts outside the CDR3, the full variable domain is GAGVSQSPSNKVTEKGKDVELRCDPISGHTALYWYRQSLGQGLEFLIYFQGNSAPDKSGLPSDRFSAERTGGSVSTLTIQRTQQEDSAVYLCASSFGQRLYGYTFGSGTRLTVV.